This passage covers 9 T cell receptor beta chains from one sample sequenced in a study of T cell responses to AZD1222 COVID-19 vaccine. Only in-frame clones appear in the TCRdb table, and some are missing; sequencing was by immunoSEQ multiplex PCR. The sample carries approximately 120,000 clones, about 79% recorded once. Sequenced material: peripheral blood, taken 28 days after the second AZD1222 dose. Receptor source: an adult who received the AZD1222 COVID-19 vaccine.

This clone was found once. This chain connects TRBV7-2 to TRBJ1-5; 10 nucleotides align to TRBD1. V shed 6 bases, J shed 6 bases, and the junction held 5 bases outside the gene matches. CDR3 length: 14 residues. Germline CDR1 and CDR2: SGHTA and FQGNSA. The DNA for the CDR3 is TGTGCCAGCAGTAGACAGGGGGCCGCTCAGCCCCAGCATTTT. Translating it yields CASSRQGAAQPQHF.

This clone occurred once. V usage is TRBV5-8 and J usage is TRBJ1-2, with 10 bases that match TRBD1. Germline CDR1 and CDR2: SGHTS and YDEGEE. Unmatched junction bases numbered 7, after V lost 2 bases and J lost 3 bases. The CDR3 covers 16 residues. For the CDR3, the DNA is TGTGCCAGCAGCTTATCCGCGACAGGGGGCGACTATGGCTACACCTTC. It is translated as CASSLSATGGDYGYTF.

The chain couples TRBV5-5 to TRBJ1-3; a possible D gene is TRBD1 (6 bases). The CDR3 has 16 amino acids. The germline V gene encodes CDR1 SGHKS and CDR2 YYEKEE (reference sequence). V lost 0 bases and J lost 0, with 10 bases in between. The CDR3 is CASSLEAGASGNTIYF. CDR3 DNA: TGTGCCAGCAGCTTGGAGGCAGGGGCCTCTGGAAACACCATATATTTT.

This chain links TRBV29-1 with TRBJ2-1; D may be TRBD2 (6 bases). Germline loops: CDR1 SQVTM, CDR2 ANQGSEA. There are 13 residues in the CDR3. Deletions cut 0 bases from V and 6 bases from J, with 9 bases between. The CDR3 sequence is CSVEEGTGNEQFF. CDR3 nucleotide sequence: TGCAGCGTTGAAGAGGGGACTGGCAATGAGCAGTTCTTC.

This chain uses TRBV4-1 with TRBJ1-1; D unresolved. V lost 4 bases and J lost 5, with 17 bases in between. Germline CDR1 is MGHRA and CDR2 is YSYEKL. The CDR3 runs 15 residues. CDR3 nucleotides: TGCGCCAGCAGCCCTGGGTCGATCTCGGGGACTGAAGCTTTCTTT. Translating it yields CASSPGSISGTEAFF.

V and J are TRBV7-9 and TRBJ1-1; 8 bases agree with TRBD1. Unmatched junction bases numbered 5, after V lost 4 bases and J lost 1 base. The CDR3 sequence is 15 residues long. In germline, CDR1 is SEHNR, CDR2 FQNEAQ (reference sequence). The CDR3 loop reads CASSWWTGKNTEAFF. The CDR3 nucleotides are TGTGCCAGCAGCTGGTGGACAGGGAAGAACACTGAAGCTTTCTTT.

The CDR3 region is CASSQDEGRRGYTF. CDR3 nucleotides: TGTGCCAGCAGCCAAGACGAGGGTCGTAGGGGCTACACCTTC. The rearrangement joins TRBV3-1 (or the pseudogene TRBV3-2) to TRBJ1-2; D unresolved. Trimming shortened V by 0 bases and J by 8 bases, and 13 bases separated the two germline ends. CDR3 size: 14 residues. Per germline, CDR1 LGHDT and CDR2 YNNKEL (reference sequence).

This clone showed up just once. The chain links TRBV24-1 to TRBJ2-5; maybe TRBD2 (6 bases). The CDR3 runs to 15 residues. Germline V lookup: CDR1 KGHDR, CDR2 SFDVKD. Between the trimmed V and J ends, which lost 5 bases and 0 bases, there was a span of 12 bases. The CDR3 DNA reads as TGTGCCACCAGTGGGGCGGGGAAGAACCAAGAGACCCAGTACTTC. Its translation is CATSGAGKNQETQYF.

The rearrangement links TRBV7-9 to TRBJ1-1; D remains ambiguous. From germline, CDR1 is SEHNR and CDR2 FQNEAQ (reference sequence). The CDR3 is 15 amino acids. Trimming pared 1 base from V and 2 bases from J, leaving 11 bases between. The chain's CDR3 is CASSLGSEGNTEAFF. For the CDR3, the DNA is TGTGCCAGCAGCTTAGGGTCGGAGGGAAACACTGAAGCTTTCTTT.